These T cell receptor beta chains were read from a single sample in a study of shared clonotypes between healthy human individuals. Method: immunoSEQ multiplex PCR; TCRdb's copy keeps in-frame clones and lacks some. The table lists some 2 million clones, 85% to 95% of them singletons. Sequenced sample: naive CD4+ T cells sorted from blood. Every receptor here comes from a man between 18 and 35 years old in good health. Each CDR3 is given with its conserved first and last residue. D genes are given only for firm matches. A row's size may be missing; if present it is once, few, many or a size class.

>.|TRBD2|TRBJ2-1|14|TRBV4-1
CASTRLAGYNEQFF
TGCGCCAGCACAAGACTAGCGGGCTACAATGAGCAGTTCTTC
>.|TRBD2|TRBJ2-3|16|TRBV9
CASSEKTSGTPDTQYF
TGTGCCAGCAGCGAAAAGACTAGCGGGACCCCAGATACGCAGTATTTT
>.|.|TRBJ2-3|15|TRBV27
CASSLSRAGQDTQYF
TGTGCCAGCAGTTTATCGAGGGCAGGGCAAGATACGCAGTATTTT
>once|TRBD2|TRBJ2-7|17|TRBV27
CASSRRTPSGIPYEQYF
TGTGCCAGCAGCCGAAGGACCCCTAGCGGGATCCCCTACGAGCAGTACTTC
>.|TRBD2|TRBJ2-1|14|TRBV27
CASSLGTSFGEQFF
TGTGCCAGCAGTCTCGGGACTAGTTTTGGTGAGCAGTTCTTC
>.|.|TRBJ1-2|13|TRBV5-1
CASSSRVNYGYTF
TGCGCCAGCTCCTCACGGGTTAACTATGGCTACACCTTC
>.|.|TRBJ2-3|13|TRBV11-2
CASRWGGTDTQYF
TGTGCCAGCAGATGGGGGGGCACAGATACGCAGTATTTT
>.|.|TRBJ2-5|15|TRBV5-1
CASSLTGERQETQYF
TGCGCCAGCAGCTTAACGGGAGAAAGACAAGAGACCCAGTACTTC
>.|.|TRBJ2-7|11|TRBV5-1
CASSLFYEQYF
TGCGCCAGCAGCTTATTCTACGAGCAGTACTTC
>.|TRBD2|TRBJ2-2|17|TRBV15
CATSSTKSGRVTGELFF
TGTGCCACCAGCAGTACTAAAAGCGGGAGAGTGACCGGGGAGCTGTTTTTT
>.|TRBD1|TRBJ1-5|16|TRBV7-2
CASSLAGQGAWEPQHF
TGTGCCAGCAGCTTAGCAGGACAGGGGGCTTGGGAGCCCCAGCATTTT
>.|.|TRBJ2-5|13|TRBV18
CASSLDMQETQYF
TGTGCCAGCTCCCTGGACATGCAAGAGACCCAGTACTTC
>.|.|TRBJ1-1|13|TRBV10-3
CAIKGGGDTEAFF
TGTGCCATCAAGGGCGGAGGAGACACTGAAGCTTTCTTT
>.|TRBD1|TRBJ1-5|13|TRBV30
CAWSLTGNQPQHF
TGTGCCTGGAGTCTGACAGGGAATCAGCCCCAGCATTTT
>.|TRBD1|TRBJ1-6|16|TRBV5-1
CASSFGATGGSAPLHF
TGCGCCAGCAGCTTCGGTGCGACAGGGGGCTCGGCACCCCTCCACTTT
>.|.|TRBJ1-3|15|TRBV18
CASSPGQFSGNTIYF
TGTGCCAGCTCACCAGGGCAGTTCTCTGGAAACACCATATATTTT
>once|.|TRBJ2-2|16|TRBV7-9
CASSLWAKGETGELFF
TGTGCCAGCAGCTTATGGGCCAAAGGGGAAACCGGGGAGCTGTTTTTT
>.|.|TRBJ1-1|11|TRBV5-1
CASGGNTEAFF
TGCGCCAGCGGGGGGAACACTGAAGCTTTCTTT
>.|.|TRBJ1-1|14|TRBV10-3
CATLDLGLNTEAFF
TGTGCCACCCTGGATCTTGGTTTGAACACTGAAGCTTTCTTT
>.|TRBD1|TRBJ2-7|15|TRBV6-1
CASSRTGEGPYEQYF
TGTGCCAGCAGCCGGACAGGGGAGGGACCCTACGAGCAGTACTTC
>.|.|TRBJ1-2|15|TRBV18
CASSRAGMKESGYTF
TGTGCCAGCTCACGAGCGGGAATGAAGGAGAGTGGCTACACCTTC
>.|TRBD1|TRBJ1-4|14|TRBV6-6
CASNTGQRLEKLFF
TGTGCCAGCAATACGGGACAGCGGTTGGAAAAACTGTTTTTT